This passage covers 2 T cell receptor beta chains from one sample sequenced in a study of shared clonotypes between healthy human individuals. Sequenced by immunoSEQ multiplex PCR; TCRdb stores in-frame clones only, minus some. The sample has hundreds of thousands of clones; roughly 70% are singletons. The sequenced sample was memory CD4+ T cells sorted from blood. Subset meaning: CD45RA-negative fraction. The origin of the receptors is a man aged 25-45 years in good health.

A single count supports this clone. J is TRBJ2-1 and V is TRBV7-9; D tentatively reads TRBD1 or TRBD2 (5 bases each). CDR3 size: 18 residues. Germline CDR1 SEHNR, CDR2 FQNEAQ (reference sequence). Trimming shortened V by 0 bases and J by 3 bases, and 18 bases separated the two germline ends. The CDR3 protein is CASSLALPGRNDYNEQFF. For the CDR3, the DNA is TGTGCCAGCAGCTTAGCTCTCCCGGGGCGGAACGACTACAATGAGCAGTTCTTC. The full variable domain, with the rest looked up from reference TRBV7-9 and TRBJ2-1, is DTGVSQNPRHKITKRGQNVTFRCDPISEHNRLYWYRQTLGQGPEFLTYFQNEAQLEKSRLLSDRFSAERPKGSFSTLEIQRTEQGDSAMYLCASSLALPGRNDYNEQFFGPGTRLTVL.

The rearrangement links TRBV5-3 to TRBJ2-2, with D perhaps given as TRBD1 or TRBD2 (5 bases each). TRBV5-3 is reported as an ORF; its role is uncertain. This CDR3 is built from 18 residues. Trimming cost V 3 bases and J 1 base, with 19 bases left between them. CDR3 amino acids: CARSSPPTGTENTGELFF. CDR3 DNA sequence: TGTGCCAGAAGCTCTCCCCCGACCGGGACGGAGAACACCGGGGAGCTGTTTTTT.